The clone carrying this T cell receptor beta chain was found a few times. What it binds is unknown. Clones were read by immunoSEQ multiplex PCR, and TCRdb kept only the in-frame ones, dropping some. The sample includes more than 30,000 clones, 70% to 90% of them seen just once. The sample comes from a study of radiotherapy plus CTLA-4 blockade in lung cancer. Study-level results: An expansion of tumor-derived TCR clones occurred in blood after radiotherapy plus ipilimumab. The authors reported that early blood T cell clone dynamics, with interferon-beta, best predicted response.

This CDR3 spans 14 amino acids. The germline V gene encodes CDR1 MNHEY and CDR2 SVGAGI. V lost 2 bases and J 5 bases, leaving 13 bases between the germline ends. Chemo-refractory metastatic non-small-cell lung cancer patients were treated with focal radiation plus CTLA-4 blockade with ipilimumab. The source is a human donor with non-small cell lung cancer that progressed on radiotherapy plus ipilimumab. This specimen consisted of peripheral blood, obtained from a patient treated with radiotherapy plus ipilimumab. The V gene is TRBV6-5, the J gene TRBJ2-7, with D perhaps TRBD2 (6 bases). The CDR3 protein is CASSYRRGGNEQYF. In nucleotides, the CDR3 is TGTGCCAGCAGTTACCGGCGGGGTGGGAACGAGCAGTACTTC.